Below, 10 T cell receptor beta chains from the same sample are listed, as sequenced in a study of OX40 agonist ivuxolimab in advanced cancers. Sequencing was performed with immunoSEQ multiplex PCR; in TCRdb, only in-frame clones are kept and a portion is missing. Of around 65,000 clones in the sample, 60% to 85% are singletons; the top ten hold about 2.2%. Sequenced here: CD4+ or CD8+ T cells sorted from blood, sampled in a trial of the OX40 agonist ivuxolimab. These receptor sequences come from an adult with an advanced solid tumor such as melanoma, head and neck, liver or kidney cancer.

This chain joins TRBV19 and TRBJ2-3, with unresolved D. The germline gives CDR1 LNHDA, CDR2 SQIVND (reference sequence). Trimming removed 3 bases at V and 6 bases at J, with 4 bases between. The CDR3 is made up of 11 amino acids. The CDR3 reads CASSISDTQYF. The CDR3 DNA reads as TGTGCCAGTAGTATTAGTGATACGCAGTATTTT.

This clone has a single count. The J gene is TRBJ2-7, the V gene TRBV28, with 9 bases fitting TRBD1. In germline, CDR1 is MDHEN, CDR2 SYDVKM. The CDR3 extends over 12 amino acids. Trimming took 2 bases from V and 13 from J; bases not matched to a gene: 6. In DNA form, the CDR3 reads TGTGCCAGCAGTTTAAACGACAGGGGGTTATACTTC. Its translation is CASSLNDRGLYF.

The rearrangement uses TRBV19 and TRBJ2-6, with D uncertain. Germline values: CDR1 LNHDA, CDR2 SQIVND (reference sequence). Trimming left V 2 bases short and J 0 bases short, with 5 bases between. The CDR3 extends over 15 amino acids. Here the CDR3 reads CASSISGSGANVLTF. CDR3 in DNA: TGTGCCAGTAGTATATCCGGCTCTGGGGCCAACGTCCTGACTTTC.

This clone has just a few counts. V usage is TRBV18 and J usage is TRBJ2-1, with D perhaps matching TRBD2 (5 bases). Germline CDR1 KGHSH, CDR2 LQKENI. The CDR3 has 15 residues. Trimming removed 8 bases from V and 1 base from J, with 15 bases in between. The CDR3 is CASRTLQSSYNEQFF. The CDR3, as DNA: TGTGCCAGCCGGACTTTGCAGTCTTCCTACAATGAGCAGTTCTTC.

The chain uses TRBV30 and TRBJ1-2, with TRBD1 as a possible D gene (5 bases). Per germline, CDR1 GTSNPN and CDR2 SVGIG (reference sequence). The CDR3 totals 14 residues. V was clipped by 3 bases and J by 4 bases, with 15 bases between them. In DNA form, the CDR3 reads TGTGCCTGGAGCCCCGGGGGGGATTCCTATGGCTACACCTTC. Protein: CAWSPGGDSYGYTF.

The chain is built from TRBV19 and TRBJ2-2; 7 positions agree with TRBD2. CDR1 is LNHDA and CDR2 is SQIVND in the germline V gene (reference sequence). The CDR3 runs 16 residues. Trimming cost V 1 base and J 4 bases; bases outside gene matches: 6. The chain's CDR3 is CASSIGGSVSTGELFF. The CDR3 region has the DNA TGTGCCAGTAGTATAGGCGGGAGTGTTAGCACCGGGGAGCTGTTTTTT. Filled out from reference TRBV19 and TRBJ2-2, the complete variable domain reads DGGITQSPKYLFRKEGQNVTLSCEQNLNHDAMYWYRQDPGQGLRLIYYSQIVNDFQKGDIAEGYSVSREKKESFPLTVTSAQKNPTAFYLCASSIGGSVSTGELFFGEGSRLTVL.

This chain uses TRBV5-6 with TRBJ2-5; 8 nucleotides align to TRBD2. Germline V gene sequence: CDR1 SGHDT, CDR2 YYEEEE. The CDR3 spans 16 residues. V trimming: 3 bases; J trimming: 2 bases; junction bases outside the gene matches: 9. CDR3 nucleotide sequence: TGTGCCAGCAGCTCTCCCCCTAGCGGGCGGCAAGAGACCCAGTACTTC. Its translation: CASSSPPSGRQETQYF.

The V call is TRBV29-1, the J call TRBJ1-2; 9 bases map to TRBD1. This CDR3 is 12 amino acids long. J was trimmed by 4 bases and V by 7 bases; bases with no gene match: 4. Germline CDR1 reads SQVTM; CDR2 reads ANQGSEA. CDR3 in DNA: TGCAGCGCCGAGACAGGGGGCTATGGCTACACCTTC. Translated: CSAETGGYGYTF.

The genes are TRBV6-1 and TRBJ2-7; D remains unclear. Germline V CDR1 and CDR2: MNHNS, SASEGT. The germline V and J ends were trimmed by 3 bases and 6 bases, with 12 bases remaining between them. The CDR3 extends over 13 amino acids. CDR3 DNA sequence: TGTGCCAGCAGTGAGGCTCTCTACTCCGAGCAGTACTTC. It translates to CASSEALYSEQYF.

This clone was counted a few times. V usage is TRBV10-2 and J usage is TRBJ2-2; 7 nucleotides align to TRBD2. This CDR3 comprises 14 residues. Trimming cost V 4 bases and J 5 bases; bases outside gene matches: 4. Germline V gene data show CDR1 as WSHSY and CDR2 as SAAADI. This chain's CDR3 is CASSGASGTGELFF. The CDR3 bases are TGCGCCAGCAGTGGTGCTAGCGGAACCGGGGAGCTGTTTTTT.